This TCR beta chain was recovered during a study of OX40 agonist ivuxolimab in advanced cancers. In the study overall: Averaging 60 years in age, with a range of about 23 to 79, the cohort was around 83% male.

The study, taken as a whole, reports: The antigen specificity of the peripheral T cells (those that were expanded) was not determined.

Sequencing used immunoSEQ multiplex PCR; TCRdb keeps in-frame clones, though not all of them. Of tens of thousands of clones in the sample, 88% were seen once. Germline lookup yields CDR1 MNHNS and CDR2 SASEGT. The V and J ends lost 0 bases and 8 bases respectively, with 13 bases between them. The CDR3 has 15 residues. As to this clone: What it recognizes is unknown.

The rearrangement uses TRBV6-1 and TRBJ1-4, with D possibly being TRBD1 (5 bases). Material: CD4+ or CD8+ T cells sorted from blood, obtained in a trial of the OX40 agonist ivuxolimab. The sequence came from an adult with an advanced solid tumor such as melanoma, head and neck, liver or kidney cancer. CDR3 in amino acids: CASSEAQGSGEKLFF. CDR3 bases: TGTGCCAGCAGTGAAGCCCAGGGAAGTGGGGAAAAACTGTTTTTT.